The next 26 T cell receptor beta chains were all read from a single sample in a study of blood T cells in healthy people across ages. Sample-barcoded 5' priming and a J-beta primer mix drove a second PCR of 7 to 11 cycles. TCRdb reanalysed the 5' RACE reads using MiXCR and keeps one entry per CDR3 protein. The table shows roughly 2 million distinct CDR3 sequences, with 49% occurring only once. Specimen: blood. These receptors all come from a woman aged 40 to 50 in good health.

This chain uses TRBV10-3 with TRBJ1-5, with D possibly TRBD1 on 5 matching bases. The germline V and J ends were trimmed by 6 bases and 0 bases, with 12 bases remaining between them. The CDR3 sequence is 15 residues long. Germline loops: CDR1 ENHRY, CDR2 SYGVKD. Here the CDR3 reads CAISGTDYSNQPQHF. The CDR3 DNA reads TGTGCCATCAGCGGGACGGACTATAGCAATCAGCCCCAGCATTTT.

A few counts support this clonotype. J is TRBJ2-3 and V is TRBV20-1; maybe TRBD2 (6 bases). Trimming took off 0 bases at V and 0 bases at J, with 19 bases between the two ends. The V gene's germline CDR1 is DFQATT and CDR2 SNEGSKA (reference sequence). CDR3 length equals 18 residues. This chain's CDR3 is CSARDSGGAITSTDTQYF. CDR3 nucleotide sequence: TGCAGTGCTAGAGATTCAGGCGGGGCGATAACTAGCACAGATACGCAGTATTTT.

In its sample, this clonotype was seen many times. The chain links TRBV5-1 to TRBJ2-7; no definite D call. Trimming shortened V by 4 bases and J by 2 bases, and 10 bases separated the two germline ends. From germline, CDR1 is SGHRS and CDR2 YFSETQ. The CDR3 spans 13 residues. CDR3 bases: TGCGCCAGCAGCCCCTCGGGTACCTACGAGCAGTACTTC. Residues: CASSPSGTYEQYF.

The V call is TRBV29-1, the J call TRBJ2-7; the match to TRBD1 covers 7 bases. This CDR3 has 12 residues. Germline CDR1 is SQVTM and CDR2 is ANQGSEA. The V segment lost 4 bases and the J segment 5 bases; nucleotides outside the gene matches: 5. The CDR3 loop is CSVVLTGNEQYF. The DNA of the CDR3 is TGCAGCGTTGTTTTGACAGGGAACGAGCAGTACTTC.

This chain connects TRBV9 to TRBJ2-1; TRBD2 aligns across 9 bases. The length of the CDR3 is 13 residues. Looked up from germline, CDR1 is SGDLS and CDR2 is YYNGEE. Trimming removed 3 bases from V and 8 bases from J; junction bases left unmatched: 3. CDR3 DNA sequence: TGTGCCAGCAGCGCGCGGACTAGCGATGAGCAGTTCTTC. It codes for CASSARTSDEQFF.

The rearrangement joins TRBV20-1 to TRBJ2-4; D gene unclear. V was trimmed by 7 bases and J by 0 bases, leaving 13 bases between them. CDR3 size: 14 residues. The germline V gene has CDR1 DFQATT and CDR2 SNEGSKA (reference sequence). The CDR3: CSESDVKAKNIQYF. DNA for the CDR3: TGCAGTGAGTCAGACGTTAAAGCCAAAAACATTCAGTACTTC.

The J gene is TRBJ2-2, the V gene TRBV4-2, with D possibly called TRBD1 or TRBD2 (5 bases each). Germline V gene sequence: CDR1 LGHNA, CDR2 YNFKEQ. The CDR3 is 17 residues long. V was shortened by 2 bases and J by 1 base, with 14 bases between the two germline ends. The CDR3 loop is CASSQREGPMNTGELFF. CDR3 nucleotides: TGTGCCAGCAGCCAAAGAGAGGGACCGATGAACACCGGGGAGCTGTTTTTT.

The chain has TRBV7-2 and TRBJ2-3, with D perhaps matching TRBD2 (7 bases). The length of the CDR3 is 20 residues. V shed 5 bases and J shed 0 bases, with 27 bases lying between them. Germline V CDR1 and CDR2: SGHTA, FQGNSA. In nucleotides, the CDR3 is TGTGCCAGCAGCATAAGGGGGGGAAGAACGACCGCCCTTAGCACAGATACGCAGTATTTT. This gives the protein CASSIRGGRTTALSTDTQYF.

The CDR3: CASSLSTISYGYTF. DNA of the CDR3: TGTGCCAGCAGCTTGTCCACCATCTCCTATGGCTACACCTTC. The chain carries TRBV5-6 and TRBJ1-2; no definite D call. The CDR3 consists of 14 residues. V was shortened by 1 base and J by 4 bases, with 11 bases between the two germline ends. Germline-derived CDR1 and CDR2 are SGHDT and YYEEEE.

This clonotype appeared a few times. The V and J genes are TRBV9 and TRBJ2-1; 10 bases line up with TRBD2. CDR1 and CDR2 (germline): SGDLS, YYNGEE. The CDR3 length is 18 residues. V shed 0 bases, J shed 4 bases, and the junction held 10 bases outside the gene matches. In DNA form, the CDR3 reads TGTGCCAGCAGCGTAGTTGGTAGCGGGGGGCGGGCATACAATGAGCAGTTCTTC. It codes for CASSVVGSGGRAYNEQFF.

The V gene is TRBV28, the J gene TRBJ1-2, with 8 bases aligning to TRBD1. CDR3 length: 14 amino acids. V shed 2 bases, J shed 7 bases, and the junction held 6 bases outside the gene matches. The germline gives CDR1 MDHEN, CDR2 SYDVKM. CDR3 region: CASSLRGQGSGYTF. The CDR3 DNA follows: TGTGCCAGCAGTTTAAGAGGACAGGGAAGTGGCTACACCTTC.

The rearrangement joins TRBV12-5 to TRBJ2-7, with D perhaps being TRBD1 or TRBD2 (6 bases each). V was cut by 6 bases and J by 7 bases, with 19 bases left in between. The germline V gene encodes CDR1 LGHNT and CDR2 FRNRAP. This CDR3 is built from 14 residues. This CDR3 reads CASGRGTLDNEQYF. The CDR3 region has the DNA TGTGCTAGTGGGCGCGGGACATTAGACAATGAGCAGTACTTC. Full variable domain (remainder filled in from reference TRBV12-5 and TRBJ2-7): DARVTQTPRHKVTEMGQEVTMRCQPILGHNTVFWYRQTMMQGLELLAYFRNRAPLDDSGMPKDRFSAEMPDATLATLKIQPSEPRDSAVYFCASGRGTLDNEQYFGPGTRLTVT.

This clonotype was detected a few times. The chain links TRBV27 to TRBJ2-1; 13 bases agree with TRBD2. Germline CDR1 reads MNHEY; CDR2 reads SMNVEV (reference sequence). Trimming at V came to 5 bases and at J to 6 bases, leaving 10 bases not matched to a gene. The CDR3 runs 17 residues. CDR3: CASSPRLAGGLLNEQFF. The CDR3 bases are TGTGCCAGCAGTCCACGACTAGCGGGGGGACTCCTCAATGAGCAGTTCTTC.

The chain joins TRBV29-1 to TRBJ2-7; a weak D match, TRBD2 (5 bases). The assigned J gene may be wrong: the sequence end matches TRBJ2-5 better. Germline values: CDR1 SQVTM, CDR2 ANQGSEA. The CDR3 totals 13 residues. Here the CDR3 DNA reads TGCAGCGTTGAACGGGGATCGGAAGAGACCCAGTACTTC. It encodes CSVERGSEETQYF.

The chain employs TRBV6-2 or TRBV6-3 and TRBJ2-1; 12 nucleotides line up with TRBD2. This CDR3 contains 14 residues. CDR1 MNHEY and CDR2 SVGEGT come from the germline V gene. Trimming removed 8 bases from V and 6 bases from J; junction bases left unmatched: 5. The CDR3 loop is CASHLAGGPNEQFF. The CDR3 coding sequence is TGTGCCAGCCATCTAGCGGGGGGGCCCAATGAGCAGTTCTTC.

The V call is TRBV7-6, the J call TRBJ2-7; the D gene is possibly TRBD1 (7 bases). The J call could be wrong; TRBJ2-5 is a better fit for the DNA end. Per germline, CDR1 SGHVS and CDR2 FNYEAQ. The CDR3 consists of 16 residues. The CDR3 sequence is CASSRLGQGGRETQYF. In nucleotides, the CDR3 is TGTGCCAGCAGCCGGTTGGGGCAGGGGGGCCGGGAGACCCAGTACTTC.

CDR3 coding DNA: TGCGCCAGCAGCTTTTGGGGGACTAGCGGGGGGGCACAGGATACGCAGTATTTT. Translation: CASSFWGTSGGAQDTQYF. V is TRBV5-1 and J is TRBJ2-3; 16 bases are a match to TRBD2. V lost 2 bases to trimming and J lost 6 bases; unmatched junction nucleotides: 9. Germline CDR1 SGHRS, CDR2 YFSETQ. This CDR3 contains 18 residues.

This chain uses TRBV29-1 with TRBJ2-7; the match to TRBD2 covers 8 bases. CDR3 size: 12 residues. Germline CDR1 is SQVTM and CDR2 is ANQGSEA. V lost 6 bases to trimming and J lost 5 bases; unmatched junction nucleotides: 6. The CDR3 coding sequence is TGCAGCGTCAAAGCGGGGGCAGACGAGCAGTACTTC. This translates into CSVKAGADEQYF.

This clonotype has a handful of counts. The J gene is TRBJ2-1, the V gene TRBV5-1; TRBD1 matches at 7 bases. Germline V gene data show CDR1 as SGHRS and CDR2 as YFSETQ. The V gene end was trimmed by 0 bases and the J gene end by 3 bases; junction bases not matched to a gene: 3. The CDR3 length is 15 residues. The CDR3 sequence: CASSLEGAHYNEQFF. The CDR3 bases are TGCGCCAGCAGCTTGGAGGGGGCCCACTACAATGAGCAGTTCTTC.

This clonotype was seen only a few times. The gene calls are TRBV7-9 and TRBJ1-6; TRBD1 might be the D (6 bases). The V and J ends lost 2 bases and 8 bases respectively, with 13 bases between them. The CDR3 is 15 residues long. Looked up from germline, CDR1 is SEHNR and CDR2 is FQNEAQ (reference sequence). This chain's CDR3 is CASSLPQGRDSPLHF. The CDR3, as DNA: TGTGCCAGCAGCTTACCCCAGGGGAGGGATTCACCCCTCCACTTT.

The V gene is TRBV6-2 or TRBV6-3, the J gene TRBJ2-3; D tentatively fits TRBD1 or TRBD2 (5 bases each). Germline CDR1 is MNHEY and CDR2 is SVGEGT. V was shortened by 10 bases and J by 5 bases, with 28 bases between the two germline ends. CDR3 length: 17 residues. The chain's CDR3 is CANKSYPGPNEGDTQYF. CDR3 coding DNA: TGTGCCAACAAAAGCTATCCGGGACCCAACGAGGGAGATACGCAGTATTTT.

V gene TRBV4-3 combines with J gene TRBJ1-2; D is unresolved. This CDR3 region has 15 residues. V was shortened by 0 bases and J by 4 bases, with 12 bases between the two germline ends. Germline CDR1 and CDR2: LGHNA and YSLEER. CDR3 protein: CASSQDSGLVYGYTF. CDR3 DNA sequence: TGCGCCAGCAGCCAAGATTCGGGTCTGGTCTATGGCTACACCTTC.

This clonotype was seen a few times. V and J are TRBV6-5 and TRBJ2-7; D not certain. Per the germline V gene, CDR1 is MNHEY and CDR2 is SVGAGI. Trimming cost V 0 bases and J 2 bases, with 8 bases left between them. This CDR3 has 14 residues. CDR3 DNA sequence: TGTGCCAGCAGTTACTCCGAAGAGGCCTACGAGCAGTACTTC. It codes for CASSYSEEAYEQYF.

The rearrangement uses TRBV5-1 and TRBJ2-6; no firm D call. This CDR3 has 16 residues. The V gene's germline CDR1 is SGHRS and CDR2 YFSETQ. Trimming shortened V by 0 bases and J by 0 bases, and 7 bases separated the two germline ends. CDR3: CASSLVQTSGANVLTF. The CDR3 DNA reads TGCGCCAGCAGCTTGGTTCAGACCTCTGGGGCCAACGTCCTGACTTTC.

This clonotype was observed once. CDR3 residues: CASSYRWEGQGNEQYF. For the CDR3, the DNA is TGTGCCAGCAGTTACAGGTGGGAGGGACAGGGCAACGAGCAGTACTTC. This sequence joins TRBV6-5 and TRBJ2-5, with TRBD1 identical over 9 bases. Gene TRBJ2-7 matches the end of the DNA better, so the J call may be wrong. Germline V gene data show CDR1 as MNHEY and CDR2 as SVGAGI. The CDR3 runs to 16 residues.

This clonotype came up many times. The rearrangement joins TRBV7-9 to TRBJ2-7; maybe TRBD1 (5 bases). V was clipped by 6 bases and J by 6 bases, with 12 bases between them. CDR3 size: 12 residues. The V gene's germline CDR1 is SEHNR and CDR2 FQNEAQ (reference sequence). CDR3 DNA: TGTGCCAGCAGTTCTCAGGGTGGCGAGCAGTACTTC. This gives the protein CASSSQGGEQYF.